A selection of T cell receptor beta chains follows, all from one sample in a study of identical twins. Each CDR3 protein is one row after TCRdb ran MiXCR on the 5' RACE reads. Among 690,000 or so distinct CDR3 sequences listed, roughly 8% were seen once. These data were likewise used in another study, on yellow fever vaccine responses in identical twins.

Sample: PBMCs. Receptors originate from a woman under 30 in good health. The CDR3 runs from the conserved cysteine through the conserved F or W. A D gene is named only where the DNA matches it firmly. For some rows the clone size is stated as once, few or many, or as a class when expanded; others skip it.

j_call v_call d_call clone_size cdr3_aa cdr3_nt
TRBJ2-1 TRBV10-1 - - CASSGGLLGNEQFF TGCGCCAGCAGTGGGGGCTTATTGGGCAATGAGCAGTTCTTC
TRBJ2-1 TRBV3-1 TRBD1 - CASIQGWDRVYNEQFF TGTGCCAGCATCCAAGGGTGGGACAGGGTCTACAATGAGCAGTTCTTC
TRBJ2-1 TRBV7-9 TRBD2 - CASSLDRGGDEQFF TGTGCCAGCAGCTTAGATCGGGGGGGAGATGAGCAGTTCTTC
TRBJ2-4 TRBV12-3/TRBV12-4 TRBD1 many CASGITATGAKNIQYF TGTGCCAGCGGCATAACCGCGACAGGGGCCAAAAACATTCAGTACTTC
TRBJ2-1 TRBV12-3/TRBV12-4 TRBD2 many CASSLVAGVGRGNEQFF TGTGCCAGCAGTTTAGTGGCGGGTGTCGGGCGGGGGAATGAGCAGTTCTTC
TRBJ2-7 TRBV28 - - CASTQSTGGSYEQYF TGTGCCAGCACCCAGTCGACAGGCGGCTCCTACGAGCAGTACTTC
TRBJ2-5 TRBV20-1 - few CSALRGETQYF TGCAGTGCTCTAAGGGGAGAGACCCAGTACTTC
TRBJ2-7 TRBV3-1 TRBD2 many CASSPGLAGGREQYF TGTGCCAGCAGCCCAGGACTAGCGGGGGGGCGCGAGCAGTACTTC
TRBJ2-7 TRBV12-3/TRBV12-4 - many CASSEGLLLYEQYF TGTGCCAGCAGTGAGGGCTTACTTCTCTACGAGCAGTACTTC
TRBJ2-3 TRBV6-5 TRBD1 few CASSLTGGLNADTQYF TGTGCCAGCAGTTTGACAGGGGGTCTGAACGCAGATACGCAGTATTTT
TRBJ1-5 TRBV28 - - CASSSNWPPQHF TGTGCCAGCAGTTCAAATTGGCCGCCCCAGCATTTT
TRBJ2-3 TRBV29-1 TRBD1 - CSGTGGVLGDTQYF TGCAGCGGGACAGGGGGCGTCTTAGGAGATACGCAGTATTTT
TRBJ2-1 TRBV5-1 - - CASSTTDRSYNEQFF TGCGCCAGCAGCACTACGGACAGATCCTACAATGAGCAGTTCTTC
TRBJ2-7 TRBV7-9 - many CATWDGAVGTHEQYF TGTGCCACTTGGGACGGAGCAGTCGGTACGCACGAGCAGTACTTC
TRBJ2-3 TRBV20-1 - - CSAIPGSDTQYF TGCAGTGCTATTCCAGGGTCAGATACGCAGTATTTT
TRBJ2-4 TRBV4-2 - - CASSPRPGSGKNIQYF TGTGCCAGCAGCCCCAGGCCCGGTTCGGGCAAAAACATTCAGTACTTC
TRBJ2-1 TRBV6-4 TRBD2 many CASSLAGSNNEQFF TGTGCCAGCAGTCTAGCGGGATCAAACAATGAGCAGTTCTTC
TRBJ2-2 TRBV2 - few CASTPGFTTGELFF TGTGCCAGCACCCCAGGATTCACAACCGGGGAGCTGTTTTTT
TRBJ2-1 TRBV6-8 TRBD2 - CASSYPPVAGVYNEQFF TGTGCCAGCAGTTACCCACCGGTAGCGGGAGTCTACAATGAGCAGTTCTTC
TRBJ2-7 TRBV2 - - CASVARVEQYF TGTGCCAGCGTCGCCAGAGTCGAGCAGTACTTC